The clone carrying this T cell receptor beta chain was detected only a few times. Its cognate antigen is unknown. The sample belongs to a study of beta chain features in type 1 diabetes. cDNA synthesis used the whole RNA isolate, giving expressed TCRB sequences. TCRdb keeps only in-frame clones here, not all; method: immunoSEQ multiplex PCR. The table has fewer than 110,000 clones, under 30% seen once; the top ten hold more than 0.45%. V shed 4 bases and J 3 bases; nucleotides not matched to a gene: 6. Germline V lookup: CDR1 SEHNR, CDR2 FQNEAQ (reference sequence). CDR3 length: 15 amino acids. The study's findings and limits: Among patients with Type 1 diabetes, TCRB CDR3s were moderately but significantly shorter in every one of the four CD4+ subsets.

V and J are TRBV7-9 and TRBJ2-3; 8 bases fit TRBD2. The receptor's source is a woman between 18 and 30 years old with type 1 diabetes. The specimen sequenced was central memory CD4+ T cells from blood. The chain's CDR3 is CASSSRAGGTDTQYF. The CDR3 nucleotides are TGTGCCAGCAGCTCCCGGGCGGGAGGTACAGATACGCAGTATTTT.